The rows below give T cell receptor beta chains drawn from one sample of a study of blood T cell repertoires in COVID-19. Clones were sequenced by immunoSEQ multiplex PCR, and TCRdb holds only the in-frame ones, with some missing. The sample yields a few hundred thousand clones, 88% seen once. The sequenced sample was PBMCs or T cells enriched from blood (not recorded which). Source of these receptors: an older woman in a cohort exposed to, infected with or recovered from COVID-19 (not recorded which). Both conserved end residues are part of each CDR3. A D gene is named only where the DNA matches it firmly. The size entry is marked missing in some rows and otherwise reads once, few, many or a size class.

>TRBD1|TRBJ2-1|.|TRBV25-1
CASSTQDRVREQFF
TGTGCCAGCAGTACCCAGGACAGGGTAAGAGAGCAGTTCTTC
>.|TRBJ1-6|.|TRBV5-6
CASSSDIGRSPLHF
TGTGCCAGCAGCTCGGACATTGGAAGGTCACCCCTCCACTTT
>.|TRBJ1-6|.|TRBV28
CASSLPSRNSPLHF
TGTGCCAGCAGTTTGCCCTCTAGAAATTCACCCCTCCACTTT
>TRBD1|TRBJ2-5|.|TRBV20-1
CSASRQGRETQYF
TGCAGTGCTAGTAGACAGGGGAGGGAGACCCAGTACTTC
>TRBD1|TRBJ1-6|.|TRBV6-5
CAVRTGDNSPLHF
TGTGCCGTGCGGACAGGAGATAATTCACCCCTCCACTTT
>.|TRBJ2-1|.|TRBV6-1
CASSETLGVYNEQFF
TGTGCCAGCAGTGAGACACTCGGGGTTTACAATGAGCAGTTCTTC
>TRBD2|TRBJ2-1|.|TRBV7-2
CASSSGLVSEQFF
TGTGCCAGCAGCTCGGGACTAGTCTCTGAGCAGTTCTTC
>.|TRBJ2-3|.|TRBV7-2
CASSINTDTQYF
TGTGCCAGCAGCATCAACACAGATACGCAGTATTTT
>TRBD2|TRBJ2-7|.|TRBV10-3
CAISGSGSSYEQYF
TGTGCCATCAGTGGTAGCGGGTCCTCCTACGAGCAGTACTTC
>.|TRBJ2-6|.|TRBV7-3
CASSLQGANVLTF
TGTGCCAGCAGCTTACAGGGGGCCAACGTCCTGACTTTC
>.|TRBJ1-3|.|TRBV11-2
CASKHLNRKGVDGNTIYF
TGTGCCAGCAAACACCTAAACCGGAAGGGGGTAGATGGAAACACCATATATTTT
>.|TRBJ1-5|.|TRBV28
CASSTAGGNQPQHF
TGTGCCAGCAGCACCGCCGGTGGCAATCAGCCCCAGCATTTT
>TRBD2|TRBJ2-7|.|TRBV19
CASSPAAGPYEQYF
TGTGCCAGTAGTCCAGCAGCGGGACCCTACGAGCAGTACTTC
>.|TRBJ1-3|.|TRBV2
CASNAGNSGNTIYF
TGTGCCAGCAATGCCGGGAATAGCGGAAACACCATATATTTT
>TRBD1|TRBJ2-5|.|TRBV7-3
CASSPDRDSQETQYF
TGTGCCAGCAGCCCTGACCGGGACAGTCAAGAGACCCAGTACTTC
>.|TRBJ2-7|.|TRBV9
CASSVGPSDGEQYF
TGTGCCAGCAGCGTAGGTCCTAGCGATGGCGAGCAGTACTTC
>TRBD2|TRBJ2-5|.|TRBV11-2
CASSILAGGPREETQYF
TGTGCCAGCAGCATACTAGCGGGAGGGCCGCGTGAGGAGACCCAGTACTTC
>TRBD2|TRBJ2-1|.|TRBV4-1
CASSPRTSGSLGNEQFF
TGCGCCAGCAGCCCGCGGACTAGCGGGAGCCTTGGGAATGAGCAGTTCTTC
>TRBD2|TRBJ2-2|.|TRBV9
CASSVRLAGSSSNTGELFF
TGTGCCAGCAGCGTACGGCTAGCGGGTAGTAGTTCGAACACCGGGGAGCTGTTTTTT
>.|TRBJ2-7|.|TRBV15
CATSRDPSGMFYEQYF
TGTGCCACCAGCAGAGATCCGTCAGGGATGTTTTACGAGCAGTACTTC
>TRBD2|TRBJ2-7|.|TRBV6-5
CASKTSGSSYEQYF
TGTGCCAGCAAGACTAGCGGGTCCTCCTACGAGCAGTACTTC
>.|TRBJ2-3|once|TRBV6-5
CASSYERGTDTQYF
TGTGCCAGCAGTTACGAGCGAGGCACAGATACGCAGTATTTT
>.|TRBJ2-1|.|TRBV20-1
CSASPNEQFF
TGCAGTGCCTCCCCGAATGAGCAGTTCTTC
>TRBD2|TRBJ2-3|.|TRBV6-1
CASSVGLAGRTDTQYF
TGTGCCAGCAGTGTGGGACTAGCGGGGCGCACAGATACGCAGTATTTT
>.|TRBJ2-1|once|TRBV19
CASSITTGTPSSYNEQFF
TGTGCCAGTAGTATAACCACTGGGACTCCAAGCTCCTACAATGAGCAGTTCTTC
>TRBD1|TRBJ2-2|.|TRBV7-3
CASSRGQGAGELFF
TGTGCCAGCAGCCGGGGACAGGGGGCCGGGGAGCTGTTTTTT
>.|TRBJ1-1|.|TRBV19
CASSIPGGRVGAFF
TGTGCCAGTAGTATACCTGGGGGCAGGGTCGGCGCTTTCTTT
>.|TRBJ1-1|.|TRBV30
CAWRRQLNTEAFF
TGTGCCTGGAGGCGACAGTTGAACACTGAAGCTTTCTTT
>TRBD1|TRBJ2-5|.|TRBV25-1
CASSLHRGQETQYF
TGTGCCAGCAGTCTCCACAGGGGGCAAGAGACCCAGTACTTC
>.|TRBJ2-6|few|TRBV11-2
CASSFRGSGANVLTF
TGTGCCAGCAGCTTTAGGGGCTCTGGGGCCAACGTCCTGACTTTC
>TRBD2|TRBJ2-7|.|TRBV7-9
CASSLGLAGELKEQYF
TGTGCCAGCAGCCTAGGACTAGCGGGAGAATTGAAGGAGCAGTACTTC
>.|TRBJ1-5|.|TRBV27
CASSLEAAGNQPQHF
TGTGCCAGCAGTTTAGAGGCCGCGGGCAATCAGCCCCAGCATTTT
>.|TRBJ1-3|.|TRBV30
CAWSGTGSGNTIYF
TGTGCCTGGAGTGGCACGGGCTCTGGAAACACCATATATTTT
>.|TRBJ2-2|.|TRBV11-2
CASSLGTANTGELFF
TGTGCCAGCAGCTTAGGGACAGCGAACACCGGGGAGCTGTTTTTT
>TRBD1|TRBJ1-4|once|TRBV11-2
CASSLVGQENEKLFF
TGTGCCAGCAGCTTAGTAGGACAGGAAAATGAAAAACTGTTTTTT
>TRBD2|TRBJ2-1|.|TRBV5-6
CASRRSGGKNEQFF
TGTGCCAGCAGGCGATCGGGAGGTAAGAATGAGCAGTTCTTC
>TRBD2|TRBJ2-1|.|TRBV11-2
CASRSTSGRADNEQFF
TGTGCCAGCAGATCGACTAGCGGGAGGGCGGACAATGAGCAGTTCTTC